This T cell receptor (beta chain) was captured in a study of shared clonotypes between healthy human individuals. Study-level results: Some naive CD4 clonotypes, around 4.7%, turned up in common across four donors. Blood alone was sampled, and tissue repertoires likely differ.

Produced via immunoSEQ multiplex PCR; TCRdb's table is partial and in-frame only. This sample has roughly 1,600,000 clones; around 98.5% occur once, and the top ten carry roughly 0.35%. The CDR3 runs 15 residues. With 0 bases removed from V and 1 base from J, the gap between germline ends came to 10 bases. Germline-derived CDR1 and CDR2 are SGDLS and YYNGEE. On this clone: Its antigen is not known.

The J gene is TRBJ1-1, the V gene TRBV9; D is ambiguous. The sequencing input was naive CD4+ T cells sorted from blood. Subset described: CD45RA+ positively selected. The receptor was isolated from a man under 40 in good health. In nucleotides, the CDR3 is TGTGCCAGCAGCGTAGGAGGACGGACGAACACTGAAGCTTTCTTT. It codes for CASSVGGRTNTEAFF.